This paragraph covers one T cell receptor (beta chain) sequence. Its antigen is currently unknown. CDR3 length: 14 residues. CDR1 and CDR2 (germline): SNHLY, FYNNEI. V was cut by 5 bases and J by 6 bases, with 13 bases left in between. This sample was taken from a study of T cell repertoires in cytomegalovirus infection. MiXCR, run by TCRdb on the reads, gives a single entry per CDR3 protein. The sample carries approximately 350,000 distinct CDR3 sequences, approximately 35% recorded once. Overall study findings and caveats: The ex vivo response showed dominance by HLA-C-restricted CMV-specific TCR beta clonotypes.

V is TRBV2 and J is TRBJ2-2, with a possible D match to TRBD2 (6 bases). The sample here was cultured PBMCs, taken from culture after CMV antigen stimulation. The clonotype was recovered from a human donor in good health (CMV status not recorded). Some clones in this sample may be carry-over from other donors' samples. CDR3 sequence reads: CASSTGLPPGELFF. Here the CDR3 DNA reads TGTGCCAGCAGTACGGGACTTCCCCCCGGGGAGCTGTTTTTT.